This is a list of T cell receptor beta chains from one sample in a study of long-term antiretroviral therapy in people with HIV. TCRdb's copy holds only in-frame clones and misses some; the assay was immunoSEQ multiplex PCR. The sample carries about 43,000 clones, around nine tenths recorded once. Sequences were derived from unsorted PBMCs, sampled 0.1 years before starting antiretroviral therapy. These receptors were obtained from a woman in her fifties or sixties with HIV. CDR3s include the opening cysteine and the closing phenylalanine or tryptophan. A D gene is named only where the DNA matches it firmly. The size entry is marked missing in some rows and otherwise reads once, few, many or a size class.

cdr3_aa: CASSLAGHPYEQYF
cdr3_nt: TGTGCCAGCAGCTTAGCGGGACACCCCTACGAGCAGTACTTC
v_call: TRBV7-6
clone_size: NA
j_call: TRBJ2-7
d_call: NA

cdr3_aa: CASSARTGPNYGYTF
cdr3_nt: TGTGCCAGCAGCGCCCGGACAGGGCCTAACTATGGCTACACCTTC
v_call: TRBV9
clone_size: NA
j_call: TRBJ1-2
d_call: TRBD1

cdr3_aa: CASSDGQGVLRNQPQHF
cdr3_nt: TGTGCCAGCAGTGATGGACAGGGGGTTTTACGAAATCAGCCCCAGCATTTT
v_call: TRBV2
clone_size: NA
j_call: TRBJ1-5
d_call: TRBD1

cdr3_aa: CASSWRGGGNQPQHF
cdr3_nt: TGTGCCAGCAGCTGGAGGGGGGGTGGGAATCAGCCCCAGCATTTT
v_call: TRBV7-3
clone_size: once
j_call: TRBJ1-5
d_call: NA

cdr3_aa: CASSALLRASPLHF
cdr3_nt: TGTGCCAGCAGTGCCCTCCTGAGGGCTTCACCCCTCCACTTT
v_call: TRBV9
clone_size: once
j_call: TRBJ1-6
d_call: NA

cdr3_aa: CASTPDRFRQFF
cdr3_nt: TGTGCCAGCACCCCGGACAGGTTTCGGCAGTTCTTC
v_call: TRBV11-2
clone_size: NA
j_call: TRBJ2-1
d_call: TRBD1

cdr3_aa: CASKIIATYEQYF
cdr3_nt: TGTGCCAGCAAAATCATAGCCACCTACGAGCAGTACTTC
v_call: TRBV6-1
clone_size: once
j_call: TRBJ2-7
d_call: NA

cdr3_aa: CAWSGTSGGAFRYNEQFF
cdr3_nt: TGTGCCTGGAGCGGGACTAGCGGGGGGGCCTTTAGATACAATGAGCAGTTCTTC
v_call: TRBV30
clone_size: once
j_call: TRBJ2-1
d_call: TRBD2

cdr3_aa: CASSTRGNTEAFF
cdr3_nt: TGTGCCAGCAGCACGAGGGGGAACACTGAAGCTTTCTTT
v_call: TRBV19
clone_size: once
j_call: TRBJ1-1
d_call: NA

cdr3_aa: CASSFAGESTDTQYF
cdr3_nt: TGTGCCAGCAGCTTCGCGGGGGAGAGCACAGATACGCAGTATTTT
v_call: TRBV11-2
clone_size: NA
j_call: TRBJ2-3
d_call: TRBD2

cdr3_aa: CASSREGADTQYF
cdr3_nt: TGCGCCAGCAGCCGAGAGGGGGCAGATACGCAGTATTTT
v_call: TRBV4-1
clone_size: once
j_call: TRBJ2-3
d_call: NA

cdr3_aa: CASSLDRTGETQYF
cdr3_nt: TGCGCCAGCAGCCTTGACAGGACGGGAGAGACCCAGTACTTC
v_call: TRBV5-1
clone_size: NA
j_call: TRBJ2-5
d_call: NA

cdr3_aa: CASSQSLAGDAYNEQFF
cdr3_nt: TGCGCCAGCAGCCAATCCCTAGCGGGGGACGCCTACAATGAGCAGTTCTTC
v_call: TRBV4-1
clone_size: once
j_call: TRBJ2-1
d_call: TRBD2

cdr3_aa: CAWSTAGVWVEQYF
cdr3_nt: TGTGCCTGGAGTACGGCAGGGGTTTGGGTCGAGCAGTACTTC
v_call: TRBV30
clone_size: once
j_call: TRBJ2-7
d_call: NA

cdr3_aa: CASSPGGVSTDTQYF
cdr3_nt: TGTGCCAGCAGCCCCGGAGGGGTTTCCACAGATACGCAGTATTTT
v_call: TRBV28
clone_size: NA
j_call: TRBJ2-3
d_call: NA

cdr3_aa: CASRGQGGNQPQHF
cdr3_nt: TGTGCCAGCAGGGGACAGGGGGGAAATCAGCCCCAGCATTTT
v_call: TRBV25-1
clone_size: once
j_call: TRBJ1-5
d_call: TRBD1

cdr3_aa: CASSPTQDRANGYTF
cdr3_nt: TGTGCCAGCTCACCAACCCAGGACAGGGCCAATGGCTACACCTTC
v_call: TRBV18
clone_size: NA
j_call: TRBJ1-2
d_call: TRBD1

cdr3_aa: CAWRLPGEQYF
cdr3_nt: TGTGCCTGGAGGCTTCCCGGCGAGCAGTACTTC
v_call: TRBV30
clone_size: once
j_call: TRBJ2-7
d_call: NA

cdr3_aa: CASSKTRTGDQGGYTF
cdr3_nt: TGTGCCAGCAGCAAAACGAGGACAGGGGATCAGGGAGGCTACACCTTC
v_call: TRBV4-2
clone_size: NA
j_call: TRBJ1-2
d_call: TRBD1

cdr3_aa: CASSLTGRGYTF
cdr3_nt: TGTGCCAGTTCACTTACAGGGAGAGGCTACACCTTC
v_call: TRBV19
clone_size: NA
j_call: TRBJ1-2
d_call: NA

cdr3_aa: CASSQEAGYGYTF
cdr3_nt: TGCGCCAGCAGCCAAGAGGCGGGATATGGCTACACCTTC
v_call: TRBV4-3
clone_size: NA
j_call: TRBJ1-2
d_call: NA

cdr3_aa: CASSLSGTGGTEAFF
cdr3_nt: TGTGCCAGCAGCTTAAGTGGTACAGGGGGCACTGAAGCTTTCTTT
v_call: TRBV7-3
clone_size: NA
j_call: TRBJ1-1
d_call: TRBD1

cdr3_aa: CASSPSSGTGGHYGYTF
cdr3_nt: TGTGCCAGCAGCCCCTCCTCCGGGACAGGGGGCCACTATGGCTACACCTTC
v_call: TRBV11-3
clone_size: NA
j_call: TRBJ1-2
d_call: TRBD1

cdr3_aa: CASSPQWQSNQPQHF
cdr3_nt: TGTGCCAGCTCACCCCAATGGCAGTCTAATCAGCCCCAGCATTTT
v_call: TRBV18
clone_size: NA
j_call: TRBJ1-5
d_call: NA

cdr3_aa: CASSVGEQGSSPLHF
cdr3_nt: TGTGCCAGCAGCGTAGGGGAACAGGGGAGTTCACCCCTCCACTTT
v_call: TRBV9
clone_size: NA
j_call: TRBJ1-6
d_call: TRBD1

cdr3_aa: CAWGRQGVIFNYGYTF
cdr3_nt: TGTGCCTGGGGAAGACAGGGCGTCATATTCAACTATGGCTACACCTTC
v_call: TRBV30
clone_size: NA
j_call: TRBJ1-2
d_call: TRBD1

cdr3_aa: CASSQESAGTSGGTQYF
cdr3_nt: TGTGCCAGCAGCCAAGAGTCGGCGGGTACGTCCGGGGGTACGCAGTATTTT
v_call: TRBV4-2
clone_size: NA
j_call: TRBJ2-3
d_call: NA

cdr3_aa: CASSSTGPFSNQPQHF
cdr3_nt: TGTGCCAGCAGTTCAACCGGGCCCTTCTCTAATCAGCCCCAGCATTTT
v_call: TRBV6-5
clone_size: NA
j_call: TRBJ1-5
d_call: NA

cdr3_aa: CASSWGTGDYGYTF
cdr3_nt: TGTGCCAGCAGCTGGGGGACAGGGGACTATGGCTACACCTTC
v_call: TRBV5-4
clone_size: NA
j_call: TRBJ1-2
d_call: TRBD1

cdr3_aa: CASSPVVGGVGEQFF
cdr3_nt: TGTGCCAGCAGCCCCGTCGTCGGCGGAGTGGGTGAGCAGTTCTTC
v_call: TRBV7-2
clone_size: NA
j_call: TRBJ2-1
d_call: NA

cdr3_aa: CASSLVGNSNQPQHF
cdr3_nt: TGTGCCAGCAGCTTAGTCGGGAATAGCAATCAGCCCCAGCATTTT
v_call: TRBV7-2
clone_size: NA
j_call: TRBJ1-5
d_call: NA

cdr3_aa: CASSNCQGARSPLHF
cdr3_nt: TGTGCCAGCAGCAATTGTCAGGGGGCGCGTTCACCCCTCCACTTT
v_call: TRBV21-1
clone_size: few
j_call: TRBJ1-6
d_call: NA

cdr3_aa: CSARTANYGYTF
cdr3_nt: TGCAGCGCCCGGACAGCTAACTATGGCTACACCTTC
v_call: TRBV29-1
clone_size: NA
j_call: TRBJ1-2
d_call: NA

cdr3_aa: CASSEVSGSYNEQFF
cdr3_nt: TGTGCCAGCAGCGAAGTTAGCGGATCATACAATGAGCAGTTCTTC
v_call: TRBV7-3
clone_size: NA
j_call: TRBJ2-1
d_call: NA

cdr3_aa: CASSPGYRDGSYNEQFF
cdr3_nt: TGTGCCAGCTCACCAGGATACCGGGACGGCTCCTACAATGAGCAGTTCTTC
v_call: TRBV18
clone_size: NA
j_call: TRBJ2-1
d_call: NA

cdr3_aa: CASSGGQAGQAFF
cdr3_nt: TGCGCCAGCAGCGGGGGACAGGCCGGGCAAGCTTTCTTT
v_call: TRBV5-1
clone_size: NA
j_call: TRBJ1-1
d_call: TRBD1

cdr3_aa: CASRDPGQGSYNEQFF
cdr3_nt: TGTGCCAGCAGAGACCCGGGACAGGGTAGCTACAATGAGCAGTTCTTC
v_call: TRBV6-4
clone_size: NA
j_call: TRBJ2-1
d_call: TRBD1

cdr3_aa: CASSQDSGTYSYEQYF
cdr3_nt: TGTGCCAGCAGCCAAGATAGCGGGACCTATTCCTACGAGCAGTACTTC
v_call: TRBV4-2
clone_size: NA
j_call: TRBJ2-7
d_call: TRBD2

cdr3_aa: CASSGPGGTDTNYGYTF
cdr3_nt: TGTGCCAGCAGTGGCCCCGGTGGGACAGATACTAACTATGGCTACACCTTC
v_call: TRBV2
clone_size: once
j_call: TRBJ1-2
d_call: TRBD1

cdr3_aa: CASSGGPSRGYTF
cdr3_nt: TGTGCCAGCAGCGGCGGGCCGTCGAGGGGCTACACCTTC
v_call: TRBV9
clone_size: NA
j_call: TRBJ1-2
d_call: NA

cdr3_aa: CASSPPGPSSYEQYF
cdr3_nt: TGTGCCAGCTCACCACCGGGACCGAGCTCCTACGAGCAGTACTTC
v_call: TRBV18
clone_size: NA
j_call: TRBJ2-7
d_call: NA

cdr3_aa: CASSIAGPGYTF
cdr3_nt: TGTGCCAGTAGTATAGCCGGCCCCGGCTACACCTTC
v_call: TRBV19
clone_size: NA
j_call: TRBJ1-2
d_call: NA

cdr3_aa: CASSRDREGEQYF
cdr3_nt: TGTGCCAGCAGCAGGGACAGGGAGGGTGAGCAGTACTTC
v_call: TRBV16
clone_size: few
j_call: TRBJ2-7
d_call: TRBD1

cdr3_aa: CASSFSGPSSLYEQYF
cdr3_nt: TGTGCCAGCAGCTTTTCGGGGCCGAGTAGTCTCTACGAGCAGTACTTC
v_call: TRBV5-4
clone_size: NA
j_call: TRBJ2-7
d_call: NA

cdr3_aa: CASSLVGGFNEQYF
cdr3_nt: TGTGCCAGCAGCTTGGTTGGTGGATTTAACGAGCAGTACTTC
v_call: TRBV5-5
clone_size: few
j_call: TRBJ2-7
d_call: NA